This T cell receptor beta chain was sequenced in a study of T cells in Graves' hyperthyroidism and ophthalmopathy. Using RNA transcripts as the source, TCR beta CDR3 regions were amplified. In the first-round RT-PCR of the TCR CDR3, the HTBI primer set was used. One entry per CDR3 protein, called by TCRdb with MiXCR from the multiplex PCR reads. The sample records about 420,000 distinct CDR3 sequences, around 16% being singletons. This clonotype was detected many times. CDR1 SGHAT and CDR2 FQNNGV come from the germline V gene. V dropped 4 bases and J dropped 6 bases, with 13 bases sitting between them. This CDR3 is 13 amino acids long. Absent ophthalmopathy progression within 18 months defined stable Graves' hyperthyroidism.

Material: blood. The chain combines TRBV11-2 with TRBJ2-7; D gene unclear. The TCR originated in a woman aged 18-29 years with Graves' hyperthyroidism. This CDR3 is CASSSTFSGEQYF. The CDR3, as DNA: TGTGCCAGCAGCTCTACGTTTAGTGGCGAGCAGTACTTC.